The rows below give T cell receptor beta chains drawn from one sample of a study of blood T cells in healthy people across ages. Each CDR3 protein is one row after TCRdb ran MiXCR on the 5' RACE reads. Among 730,000 or so distinct CDR3 sequences listed, 35% to 45% were seen once. Specimen: blood. All receptors derive from a woman in her sixties or seventies in good health. The CDR3 runs from the conserved cysteine through the conserved F or W. D genes are given only for firm matches. Size values are once, few and many counts, or a class for expanded clones, and some rows have none.

D	V	J	size	DNA	CDR3
-	TRBV3-1	TRBJ1-2	-	TGTGCCAGCAGCCAAGATTCGGGGTTACATGGCTACACCTTC	CASSQDSGLHGYTF
-	TRBV7-2	TRBJ2-5	-	TGTGCCAGCAGCTTAACAATGGCGGGAACGTACTTC	CASSLTMAGTYF
-	TRBV7-2	TRBJ2-7	-	TGTGCCAGCAGCTTAGCGAGCTACGGGCAGTACTTC	CASSLASYGQYF
TRBD2	TRBV3-1	TRBJ2-1	few	TGTGCCAGCAGACTTAGCGGGGGGGAGCAGTTCTTC	CASRLSGGEQFF
-	TRBV24-1	TRBJ2-1	-	TGTGCCACCAGTTTACCAGGGACGGGTGAGCAGTTCTTC	CATSLPGTGEQFF
-	TRBV5-1	TRBJ1-6	-	TGCGCCAGCAGCTTGGGAGGGTCGGATAATTCACCCCTCCACTTT	CASSLGGSDNSPLHF
TRBD2	TRBV4-1	TRBJ2-5	-	TGCGCCAGCAGCCAAGCGGGACTAGTGGAGACCCAGTACTTC	CASSQAGLVETQYF
-	TRBV7-3	TRBJ2-3	few	TGTGCCAGCGGGGCCAACACAGATACGCAGTATTTT	CASGANTDTQYF
TRBD1	TRBV6-6	TRBJ2-5	-	TGTGCCAGCAGTTACCCCACCCGACAGGGATTGGAGACCCAGTACTTC	CASSYPTRQGLETQYF
TRBD2	TRBV5-1	TRBJ2-7	-	TGCGCCAGCAGCTTACTAGCGGAGAACTACAATGAGCAGTACTTC	CASSLLAENYNEQYF
-	TRBV7-2	TRBJ2-7	many	TGTGCCAGCAGCCCTAGCGTCTCCTACGAGCAGTACTTC	CASSPSVSYEQYF
-	TRBV2	TRBJ2-5	-	TGTGCCAGCAAGCAGGGAGCTCAAGAGACCCAGTACTTC	CASKQGAQETQYF
-	TRBV10-3	TRBJ1-4	few	TGTGCCATCAGCAGGGACACAACTAATGAAAAACTGTTTTTT	CAISRDTTNEKLFF
TRBD1	TRBV9	TRBJ1-2	once	TGTGCCAGCAGCGCATTTGGACAGGAGTGGTACACCTTC	CASSAFGQEWYTF
-	TRBV20-1	TRBJ2-3	-	TGCAGTGCTACACAGCTGGGGGTGGAGGTGGCAGATACGCAGTATTTT	CSATQLGVEVADTQYF
TRBD2	TRBV13	TRBJ2-5	-	TGTGCCAGCAGCTTGACGGGGGGAGATGAGACCCAGTACTTC	CASSLTGGDETQYF
-	TRBV9	TRBJ2-7	many	TGTGCCAGCAGCGTAGGTCCAGAGGATAACTACGAGCAGTACTTC	CASSVGPEDNYEQYF
TRBD2	TRBV10-3	TRBJ2-3	-	TGCGCCATCAGTGTTCGACAGACTAGCACAGATACGCGGTATTTT	CAISVRQTSTDTRYF
-	TRBV27	TRBJ2-1	-	TGTGCCAGCAGTTGGAGAGGGAGCTCCTACAATGAGCAGTTCTTC	CASSWRGSSYNEQFF
TRBD2	TRBV19	TRBJ2-5	-	TGTGCCAGTCGTTCCCGGGGGGAAGAGACCCAGTACTTC	CASRSRGEETQYF
TRBD2	TRBV28	TRBJ2-7	-	TGTGCCAGCAGTGGGGGGACTAGCTTCGCCTACGAGCAGTACTTC	CASSGGTSFAYEQYF
TRBD1	TRBV6-5	TRBJ1-2	few	TGTGCCAGCACCAACCCGACAGGGAAGCTTAACTATGGCTACACCTTC	CASTNPTGKLNYGYTF
-	TRBV3-1	TRBJ2-7	few	TGTGCCAGCAGCCAGGTAGGGGCCTCGGGCGAGCAGTACTTC	CASSQVGASGEQYF
TRBD2	TRBV29-1	TRBJ2-4	-	TGCAGCGTTCGGACTAGCGGGAGCCTAGGCAAAAACATTCAGTACTTC	CSVRTSGSLGKNIQYF
-	TRBV5-6	TRBJ2-2	few	TGTGCCAGCAGCTCCTCAGGTTCGAACACCGGGGAGCTGTTTTTT	CASSSSGSNTGELFF
-	TRBV3-1	TRBJ1-6	-	TGTGCCAGCAGCCAAGAAGGAGGGATCCTGGCACCCCTCCACTTT	CASSQEGGILAPLHF
-	TRBV20-1	TRBJ2-2	few	TGCAGTGCTAGAGACCCCAGGGGTGGGGACACCGGGGAGCTGTTTTTT	CSARDPRGGDTGELFF
-	TRBV7-7	TRBJ1-2	few	TGTGCCAGTTCAGGGAGCCTGGGTGGCTACACCTTC	CASSGSLGGYTF
TRBD2	TRBV2	TRBJ2-1	few	TGTGCCAGCAGTGAAGCGCAGCGGGGGGGCCCCCAGTTCTTC	CASSEAQRGGPQFF
TRBD2	TRBV4-2	TRBJ2-7	-	TGTGCCAGCAGCCAAGATTACGGGAGGGCCGTCGAGCAGTACTTC	CASSQDYGRAVEQYF
-	TRBV7-9	TRBJ2-7	-	TGTGCCAGCAGCCCTGACACCTCCTACGAGCAGTACTTC	CASSPDTSYEQYF
-	TRBV7-8	TRBJ2-7	few	TGTGCCAGCAGCTTAGGCCCGGACAGAGCCTACGAGCAGTACTTC	CASSLGPDRAYEQYF